The clone carrying this T cell receptor (beta chain) was detected only once. Its target is not known. The PCR contained 60 Vbeta and 13 Jbeta primers. Profiling relied on immunoSEQ multiplex PCR, and the TCRdb table lists in-frame clones only, not all of them. The sample shows roughly 130,000 clones, 74% of them seen only once. The V end was cut by 3 bases, the J end by 4 bases, with 9 bases between. Germline CDR1 is LGHNT and CDR2 is FRNRAP. This CDR3 spans 13 amino acids. The data were obtained in a study of cytomegalovirus exposure and HLA in healthy donors. The study, taken as a whole, reports: As a later analysis showed, several of the most significant clusters appeared to be linked to common viral pathogens. The study found most TCR sequences rare, yet found some public TCRs in many donors.

This TCR was recovered from a woman aged 45-59 years in good health and CMV-seropositive. Sequenced material: PBMCs. The chain combines TRBV12-5 with TRBJ2-5; TRBD2 might be the D (5 bases). DNA for the CDR3: TGTGCTAGTGGTTTCTCGGGGTTAGAGACCCAGTACTTC. Protein product: CASGFSGLETQYF.